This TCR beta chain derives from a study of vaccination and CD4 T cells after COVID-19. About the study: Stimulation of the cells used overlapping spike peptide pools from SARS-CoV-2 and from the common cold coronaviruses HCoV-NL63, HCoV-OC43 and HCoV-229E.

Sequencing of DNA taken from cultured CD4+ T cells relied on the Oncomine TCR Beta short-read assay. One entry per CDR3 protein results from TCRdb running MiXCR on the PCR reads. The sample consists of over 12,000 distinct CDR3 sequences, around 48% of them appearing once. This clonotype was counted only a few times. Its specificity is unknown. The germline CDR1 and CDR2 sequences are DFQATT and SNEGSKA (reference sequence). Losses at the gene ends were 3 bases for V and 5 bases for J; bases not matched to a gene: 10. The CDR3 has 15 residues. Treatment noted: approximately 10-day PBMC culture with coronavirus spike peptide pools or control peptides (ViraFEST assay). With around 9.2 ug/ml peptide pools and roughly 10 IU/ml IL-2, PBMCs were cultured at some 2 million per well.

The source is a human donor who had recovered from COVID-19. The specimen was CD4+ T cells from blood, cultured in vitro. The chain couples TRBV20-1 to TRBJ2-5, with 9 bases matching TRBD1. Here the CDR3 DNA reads TGCAGTGCTAGTTCCCAGGACAGGGGCCTGGAGACCCAGTACTTC. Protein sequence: CSASSQDRGLETQYF.